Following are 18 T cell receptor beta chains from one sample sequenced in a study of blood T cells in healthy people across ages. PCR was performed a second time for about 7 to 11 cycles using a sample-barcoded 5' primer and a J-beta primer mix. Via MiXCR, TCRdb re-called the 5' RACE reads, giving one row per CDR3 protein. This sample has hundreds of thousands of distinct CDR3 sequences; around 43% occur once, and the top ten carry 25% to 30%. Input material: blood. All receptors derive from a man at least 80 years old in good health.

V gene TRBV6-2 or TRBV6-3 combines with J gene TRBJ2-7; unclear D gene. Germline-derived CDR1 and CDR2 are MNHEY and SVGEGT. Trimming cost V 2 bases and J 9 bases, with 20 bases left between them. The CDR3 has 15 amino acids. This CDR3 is CASSYMARGADGQYF. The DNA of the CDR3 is TGTGCCAGCAGTTACATGGCTAGAGGTGCAGACGGGCAGTACTTC.

CDR3 residues: CASSPREGSQETQYF. The CDR3 nucleotides are TGCGCCAGCAGCCCGCGAGAAGGGAGCCAAGAGACCCAGTACTTC. The gene calls are TRBV4-1 and TRBJ2-5; weak D call: TRBD2 (5 bases). Germline CDR1 and CDR2: MGHRA and YSYEKL. Trimming took 4 bases from V and 1 from J, leaving 13 bases between them. CDR3 length: 15 amino acids.

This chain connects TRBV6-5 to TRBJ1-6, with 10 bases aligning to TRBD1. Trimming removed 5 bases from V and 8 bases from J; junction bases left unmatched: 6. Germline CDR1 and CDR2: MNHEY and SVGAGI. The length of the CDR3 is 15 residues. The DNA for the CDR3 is TGTGCCAGCAGTCGGGACAGGGGAAGGGATTCACCCCTCCACTTT. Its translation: CASSRDRGRDSPLHF.

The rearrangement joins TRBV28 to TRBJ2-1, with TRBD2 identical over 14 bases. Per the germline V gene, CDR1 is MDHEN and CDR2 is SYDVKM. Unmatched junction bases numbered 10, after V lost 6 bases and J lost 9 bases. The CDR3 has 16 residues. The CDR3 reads CASSPRLAGGRVEQFF. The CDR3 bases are TGTGCCAGCAGCCCCCGACTAGCGGGAGGGCGGGTTGAGCAGTTCTTC.

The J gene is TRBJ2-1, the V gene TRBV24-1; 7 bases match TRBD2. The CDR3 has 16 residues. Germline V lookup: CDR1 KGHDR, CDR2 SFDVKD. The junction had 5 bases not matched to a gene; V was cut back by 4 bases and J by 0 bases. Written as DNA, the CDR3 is TGTGCCACCAGTGACCCCGGGACTAACTCCTACAATGAGCAGTTCTTC. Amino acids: CATSDPGTNSYNEQFF.

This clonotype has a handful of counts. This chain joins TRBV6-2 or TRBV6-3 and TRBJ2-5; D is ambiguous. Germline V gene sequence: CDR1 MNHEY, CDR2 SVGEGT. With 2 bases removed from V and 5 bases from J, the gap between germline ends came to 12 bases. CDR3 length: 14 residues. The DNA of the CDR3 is TGTGCCAGCAGTTACCACCCAAGATGGGAGACCCAGTACTTC. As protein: CASSYHPRWETQYF.

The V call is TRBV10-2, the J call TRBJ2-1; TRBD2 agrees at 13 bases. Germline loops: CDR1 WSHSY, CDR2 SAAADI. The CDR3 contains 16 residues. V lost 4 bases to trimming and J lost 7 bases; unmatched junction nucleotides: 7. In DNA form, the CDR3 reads TGCGCCAGCAGTGGGCCAGGACTAGCGGGAGTGAATGAGCAGTTCTTC. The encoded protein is CASSGPGLAGVNEQFF.

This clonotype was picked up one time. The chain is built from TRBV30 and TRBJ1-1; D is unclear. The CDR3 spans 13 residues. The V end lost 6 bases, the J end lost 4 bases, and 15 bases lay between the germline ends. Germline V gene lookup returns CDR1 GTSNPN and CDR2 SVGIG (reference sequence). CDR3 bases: TGTGCCTGTTCTGACTTCTCAAGCACTGAAGCTTTCTTT. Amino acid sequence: CACSDFSSTEAFF.

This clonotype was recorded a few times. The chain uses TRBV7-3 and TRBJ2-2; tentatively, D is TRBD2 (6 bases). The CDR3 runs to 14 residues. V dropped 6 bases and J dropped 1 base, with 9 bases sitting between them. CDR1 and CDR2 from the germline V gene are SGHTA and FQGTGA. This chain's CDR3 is CASSGLWNTGELFF. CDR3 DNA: TGTGCCAGCAGTGGACTATGGAACACCGGGGAGCTGTTTTTT.

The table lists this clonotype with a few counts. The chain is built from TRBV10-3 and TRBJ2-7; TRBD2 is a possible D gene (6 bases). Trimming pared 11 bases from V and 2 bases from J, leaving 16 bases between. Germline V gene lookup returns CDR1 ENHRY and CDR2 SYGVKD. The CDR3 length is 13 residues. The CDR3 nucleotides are TGTGCCTCCGGACTAAGCGGAGCCTACGAGCAGTACTTC. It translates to CASGLSGAYEQYF.

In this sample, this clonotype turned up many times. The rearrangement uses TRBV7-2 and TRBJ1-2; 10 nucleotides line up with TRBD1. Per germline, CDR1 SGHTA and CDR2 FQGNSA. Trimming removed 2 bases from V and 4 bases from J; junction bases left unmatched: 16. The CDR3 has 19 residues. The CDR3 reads CASSLLGTGDAKLFYGYTF. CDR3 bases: TGTGCCAGCAGCTTACTCGGGACAGGGGACGCCAAACTTTTCTATGGCTACACCTTC.

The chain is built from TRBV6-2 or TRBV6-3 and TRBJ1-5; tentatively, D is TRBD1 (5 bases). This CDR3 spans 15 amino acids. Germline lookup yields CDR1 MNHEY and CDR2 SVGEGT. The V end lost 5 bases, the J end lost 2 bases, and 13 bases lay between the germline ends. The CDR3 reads CASSGAGGGNQPQHF. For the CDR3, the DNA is TGTGCCAGCAGTGGGGCGGGGGGAGGCAATCAGCCCCAGCATTTT.

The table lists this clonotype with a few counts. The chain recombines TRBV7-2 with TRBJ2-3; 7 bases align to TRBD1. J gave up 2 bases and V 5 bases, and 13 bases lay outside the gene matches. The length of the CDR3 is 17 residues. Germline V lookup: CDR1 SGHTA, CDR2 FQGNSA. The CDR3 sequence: CASSRRKQGTVTDTQYF. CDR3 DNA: TGTGCCAGCAGCCGACGCAAACAAGGGACAGTCACAGATACGCAGTATTTT.

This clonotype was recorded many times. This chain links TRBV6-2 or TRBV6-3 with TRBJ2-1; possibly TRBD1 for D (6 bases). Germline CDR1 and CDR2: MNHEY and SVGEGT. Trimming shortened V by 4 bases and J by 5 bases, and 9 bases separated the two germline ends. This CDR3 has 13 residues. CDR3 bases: TGTGCCAGCAGTTCCTACAGGGACAATGAGCAGTTCTTC. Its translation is CASSSYRDNEQFF.

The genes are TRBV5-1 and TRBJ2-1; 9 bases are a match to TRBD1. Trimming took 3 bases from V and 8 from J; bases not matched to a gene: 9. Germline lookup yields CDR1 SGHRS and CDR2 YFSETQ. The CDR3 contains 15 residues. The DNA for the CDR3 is TGCGCCAGCAGCTACGTCGACAGGGGGGAAGATGAGCAGTTCTTC. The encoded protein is CASSYVDRGEDEQFF.

The CDR3 protein is CASTTSGVGDEQFF. In nucleotides, the CDR3 is TGCGCCAGCACCACAAGCGGGGTGGGCGATGAGCAGTTCTTC. The chain recombines TRBV5-1 with TRBJ2-1; TRBD2 agrees at 7 bases. Trimming cost V 6 bases and J 8 bases; bases outside gene matches: 11. CDR1 SGHRS and CDR2 YFSETQ come from the germline V gene. The CDR3 loop spans 14 amino acids.

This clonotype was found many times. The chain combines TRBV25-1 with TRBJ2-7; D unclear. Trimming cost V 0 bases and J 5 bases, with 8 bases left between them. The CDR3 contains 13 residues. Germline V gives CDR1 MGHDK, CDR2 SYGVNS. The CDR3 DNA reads TGTGCCAGCAGTGAATACAAGGACCACGAGCAGTACTTC. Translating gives CASSEYKDHEQYF.

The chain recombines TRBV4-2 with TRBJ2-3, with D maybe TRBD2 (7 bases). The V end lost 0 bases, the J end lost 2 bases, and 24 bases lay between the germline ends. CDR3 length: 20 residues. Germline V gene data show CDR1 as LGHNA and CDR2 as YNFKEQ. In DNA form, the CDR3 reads TGTGCCAGCAGCCAAGAGTGGGGAGGGCTCGGGACAATTAACACAGATACGCAGTATTTT. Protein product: CASSQEWGGLGTINTDTQYF.